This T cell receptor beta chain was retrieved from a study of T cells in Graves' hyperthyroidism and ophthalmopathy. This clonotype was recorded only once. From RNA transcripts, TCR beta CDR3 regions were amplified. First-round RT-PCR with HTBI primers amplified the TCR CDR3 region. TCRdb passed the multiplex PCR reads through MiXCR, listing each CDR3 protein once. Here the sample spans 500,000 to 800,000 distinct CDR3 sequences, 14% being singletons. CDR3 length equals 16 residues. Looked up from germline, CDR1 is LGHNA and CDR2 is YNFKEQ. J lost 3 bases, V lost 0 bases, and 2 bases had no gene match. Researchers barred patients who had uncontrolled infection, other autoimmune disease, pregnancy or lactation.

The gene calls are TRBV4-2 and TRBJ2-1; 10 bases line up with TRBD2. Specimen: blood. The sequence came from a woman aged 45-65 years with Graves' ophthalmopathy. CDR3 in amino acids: CASSQEAGGIYNEQFF. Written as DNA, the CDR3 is TGTGCCAGCAGCCAAGAAGCGGGAGGGATCTACAATGAGCAGTTCTTC.